These 5 T cell receptor beta chains came from one sample sequenced in a study of blood T cell repertoires in COVID-19. The assay was immunoSEQ multiplex PCR, and TCRdb's table has in-frame clones only and misses some. The table has about 120,000 clones, 87% seen once. The sample comprised peripheral blood. Receptor source: a human donor in a cohort sampled during active COVID-19.

This chain connects TRBV19 to TRBJ2-1; 9 bases fit TRBD2. The V gene's germline CDR1 is LNHDA and CDR2 SQIVND (reference sequence). The CDR3 contains 15 residues. After removal of 1 base from V and 9 bases from J, the junction contained 7 bases not matched to a gene. The CDR3 coding sequence is TGTGCCAGTAGTATAGGGATAGCGGGAGATGGTGAGCAGTTCTTC. Amino acid sequence: CASSIGIAGDGEQFF.

The V and J genes are TRBV7-9 and TRBJ2-7; 8 bases are a match to TRBD2. Germline values: CDR1 SEHNR, CDR2 FQNEAQ (reference sequence). V trimming: 1 base; J trimming: 2 bases; junction bases outside the gene matches: 4. This CDR3 spans 15 amino acids. DNA for the CDR3: TGTGCCAGCAGCTTAGGCGGGACTAGTCCCTACGAGCAGTACTTC. Its translation: CASSLGGTSPYEQYF.

The CDR3 is CASSFTGTQETQYF. The CDR3 DNA sequence: TGTGCCAGCAGCTTTACCGGGACACAAGAGACCCAGTACTTC. This chain connects TRBV5-6 to TRBJ2-5; maybe TRBD1 (6 bases). Trimming pared 2 bases from V and 2 bases from J, leaving 10 bases between. The CDR3 runs 14 residues. Germline V gives CDR1 SGHDT, CDR2 YYEEEE.

The chain joins TRBV2 to TRBJ2-7, with TRBD1 as a possible D gene (6 bases). Trimming shortened V by 6 bases and J by 0 bases, and 12 bases separated the two germline ends. The CDR3 runs 14 residues. Germline V lookup: CDR1 SNHLY, CDR2 FYNNEI. CDR3 in amino acids: CASRIRDTSYEQYF. CDR3 nucleotides: TGTGCCAGCAGAATCCGGGACACCTCCTACGAGCAGTACTTC.

The chain carries TRBV3-1 (or the pseudogene TRBV3-2) and TRBJ1-6; tentatively, D is TRBD1 (5 bases). Trimming left V 6 bases short and J 10 bases short, with 16 bases between. CDR1 is LGHDT, CDR2 YNNKEL, per germline (reference sequence). The CDR3 runs to 14 residues. The CDR3 DNA sequence: TGTGCCAGCAGTCTAACAGACAGTACCTCACCCCTCCACTTT. Translation: CASSLTDSTSPLHF.